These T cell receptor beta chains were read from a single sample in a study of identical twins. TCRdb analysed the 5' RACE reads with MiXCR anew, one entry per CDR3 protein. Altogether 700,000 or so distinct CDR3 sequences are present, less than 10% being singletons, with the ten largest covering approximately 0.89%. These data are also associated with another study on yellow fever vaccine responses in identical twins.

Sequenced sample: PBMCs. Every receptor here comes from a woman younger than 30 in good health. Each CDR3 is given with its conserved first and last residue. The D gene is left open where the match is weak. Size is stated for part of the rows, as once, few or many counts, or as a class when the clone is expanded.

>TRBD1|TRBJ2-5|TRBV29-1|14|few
TGCAGCGTTGCGGGGGACAGGGAGGCAGAGACCCAGTACTTC
CSVAGDREAETQYF
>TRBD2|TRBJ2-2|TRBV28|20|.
TGTGCCAGCATCCCGACTTGGGGACTAGCGGGAGACGGGATCACCGGGGAGCTGTTTTTT
CASIPTWGLAGDGITGELFF
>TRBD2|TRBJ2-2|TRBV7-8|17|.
TGTGCCAGCAGCTGGTCCGCTAGCGGGGGGACCACCGGGGAGCTGTTTTTT
CASSWSASGGTTGELFF
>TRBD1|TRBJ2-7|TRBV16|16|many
TGTGCCAGCAGCCAATCCCGGACAGGGCACTCCTACGAGCAGTACTTC
CASSQSRTGHSYEQYF
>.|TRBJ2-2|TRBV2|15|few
TGTGCCAGCAGGATACGGACAGCCAACACCGGGGAGCTGTTTTTT
CASRIRTANTGELFF
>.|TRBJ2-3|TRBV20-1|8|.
TGCAGTGCTAGAGTACGGTATTTT
CSARVRYF
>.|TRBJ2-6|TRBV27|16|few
TGTGCCAGCAGTCTAGCCCGGGGTCTTGGGGCCAACGTCCTGACTTTC
CASSLARGLGANVLTF
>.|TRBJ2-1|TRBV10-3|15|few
TGTGCCATCAGTGTCGAGGGAGCGGTATACAATGAGCAGTTCTTC
CAISVEGAVYNEQFF
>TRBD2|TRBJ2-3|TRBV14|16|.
TGTGCCAGCAGCATACTTAGCGGGACGATTGGAGATACGCAGTATTTT
CASSILSGTIGDTQYF
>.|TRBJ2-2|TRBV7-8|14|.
TGTGCCAGCAGCCTGGGGGTGATCTGCGGGGAGCTGTTTTTT
CASSLGVICGELFF
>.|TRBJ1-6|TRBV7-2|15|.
TGTGCCAGCAGCTTAAGAGGAGCCGCCAATTCACCCCTCCACTTT
CASSLRGAANSPLHF
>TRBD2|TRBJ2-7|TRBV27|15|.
TGTGCCAGCAGTTTATGGCGGGGGGGCCGGGACGAGCAGTACTTC
CASSLWRGGRDEQYF
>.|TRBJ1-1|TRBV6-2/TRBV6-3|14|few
TGTGCCAGCAGTTACTTGGGGGCGTTTGGTGAAGCTTTCTTT
CASSYLGAFGEAFF
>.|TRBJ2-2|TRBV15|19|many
TGTGCCACCAGCAGAGATTACCGTTTTGTGGGAGGGAACACCGGGGAGCTGTTTTTT
CATSRDYRFVGGNTGELFF
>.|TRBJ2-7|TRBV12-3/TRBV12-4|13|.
TGTGCCAGCAGCTGGGACATCCCCTACGAGCAGTACTTC
CASSWDIPYEQYF
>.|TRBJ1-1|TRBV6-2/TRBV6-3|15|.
TGTGCCAGCAGTTACCTGACAGATATGAACACTGAAGCTTTCTTT
CASSYLTDMNTEAFF
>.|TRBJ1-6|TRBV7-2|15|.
TGTGCCAGCAGCTTACTCCGGGCAGATACCTCACCCCTCCACTTT
CASSLLRADTSPLHF
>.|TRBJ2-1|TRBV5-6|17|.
TGTGCCAGCAGCTTGGGGGGTAGCGCTACCGCCTACAATGAGCAGTTCTTC
CASSLGGSATAYNEQFF
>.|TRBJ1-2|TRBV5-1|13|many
TGCGCCAGCAGCTTGCACCCGCGAGAGGGCTACACCTTC
CASSLHPREGYTF
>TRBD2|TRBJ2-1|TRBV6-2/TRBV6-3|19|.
TGTGCCAGCAGTGCCTCGGGACTAGCGGGGGGGAGCTCCTACAATGAGCAGTTCTTC
CASSASGLAGGSSYNEQFF
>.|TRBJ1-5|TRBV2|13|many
TGTGCCAGCAGTTATAACTGGAATCAGCCCCAGCATTTT
CASSYNWNQPQHF
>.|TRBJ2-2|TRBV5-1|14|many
TGCGCCAGCAGCCCGGAACTGCTGACCGGGGAGCTGTTTTTT
CASSPELLTGELFF
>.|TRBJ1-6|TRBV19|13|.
TGTGCCAGTAACCGGGAGCCTAATTCACCCCTCCACTTT
CASNREPNSPLHF
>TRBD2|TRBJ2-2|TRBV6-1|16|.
TGTGCCAGCAGTCGCTCCGGGGGGGCGGGCACCGGGGAGCTGTTTTTT
CASSRSGGAGTGELFF
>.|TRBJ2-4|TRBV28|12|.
TGTGCCAGCAGTCTAACGCAGGGGTCCGCCGACTTC
CASSLTQGSADF
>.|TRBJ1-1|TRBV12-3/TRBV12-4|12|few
TGTGCCAGCAGTTTTCTCGGGTCTGAAGCTTTCTTT
CASSFLGSEAFF
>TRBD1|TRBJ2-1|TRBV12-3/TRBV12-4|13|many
TGTGCCAGCACCCGGACAGGGGGCAATGAGCAGTTCTTC
CASTRTGGNEQFF
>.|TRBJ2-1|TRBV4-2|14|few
TGTGCCAGCAGCCGGCAACCGGGACCCAATGAGCAGTTCTTC
CASSRQPGPNEQFF
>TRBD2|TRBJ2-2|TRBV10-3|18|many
TGTGCCATCACCGATCGAGGACTAGTGAACGGGAACACCGGGGAGCTGTTTTTT
CAITDRGLVNGNTGELFF
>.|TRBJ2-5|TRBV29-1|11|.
TGCAGCGGGGGACACCCAGAGACCCAGTACTTC
CSGGHPETQYF
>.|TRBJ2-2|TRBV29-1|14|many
TGCAGCGTTGTCCCCTCTCTAGCGTCCGGGGAGCTGTTTTTT
CSVVPSLASGELFF
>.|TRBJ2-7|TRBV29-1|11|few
TGCAGCGTTGTACAGAACTACGAGCAGTACTTC
CSVVQNYEQYF
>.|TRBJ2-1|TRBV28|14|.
TGTGCCAGCAGTTTAGGGACCTCATCCAATGAGCAGTTCTTC
CASSLGTSSNEQFF
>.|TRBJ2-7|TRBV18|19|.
TGTGCCAGCACATCGACTAGAGGCGCGGGAAGGCCAAACTCCTACGAGCAGTACTTC
CASTSTRGAGRPNSYEQYF
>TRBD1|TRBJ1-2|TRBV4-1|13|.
TGCGCCAGCAGAGGGACAGGGAACTATGGCTACACCTTC
CASRGTGNYGYTF
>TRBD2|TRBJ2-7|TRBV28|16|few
TGTGCCAGCAGTTCCTTACTAGCGGGTAGCTCCTACGAGCAGTACTTC
CASSSLLAGSSYEQYF
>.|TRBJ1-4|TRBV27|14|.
TGTGCCAGCAGTTCCGAAAGGGATGGTGAAAAACTGTTTTTT
CASSSERDGEKLFF
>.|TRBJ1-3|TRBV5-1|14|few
TGCGCCAGCAGCTTAAACCCGGGCACGAACACCATATATTTT
CASSLNPGTNTIYF
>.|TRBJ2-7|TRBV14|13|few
TGTGCCAGCAGCCAAGAAGACCCCTACGAGCAGTACTTC
CASSQEDPYEQYF
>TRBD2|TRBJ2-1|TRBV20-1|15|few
TGCAGTGCCAGCCCGATGGGACTAGCCTACAATGAGCAGTTCTTC
CSASPMGLAYNEQFF
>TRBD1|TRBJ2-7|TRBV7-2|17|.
TGTGCCAGCAGCTTGGGCCTAACCGGGACAGGGTCTTACGAGCAGTACTTC
CASSLGLTGTGSYEQYF
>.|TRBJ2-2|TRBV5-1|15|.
TGCGCCAGCAGTTTGGATTCGGCGGCGTCCGGGGAGCTGTTTTTT
CASSLDSAASGELFF
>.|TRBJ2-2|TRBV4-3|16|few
TGCGCCAGCAGCCAAGAGCCCCCCCAGAACACCGGGGAGCTGTTTTTT
CASSQEPPQNTGELFF
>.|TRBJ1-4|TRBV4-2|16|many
TGTGCCAGCAGCGCCCCCGACGGGGGCACTAATGAAAAACTGTTTTTT
CASSAPDGGTNEKLFF
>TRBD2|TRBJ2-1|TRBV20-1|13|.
TGCAGTGCTAGCGGGAGGCCCTACAATGAGCAGTTCTTC
CSASGRPYNEQFF
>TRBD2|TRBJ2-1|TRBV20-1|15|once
TGCAGTGCTGCCAAACTAGCGGGGGGGTACAATGAGCAGTTCTTC
CSAAKLAGGYNEQFF
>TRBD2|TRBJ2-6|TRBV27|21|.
TGTGCCAGCAGTTTACTTCCTTGGGCTAGCGGGGGGGCCAGTGGGGCCAACGTCCTGACTTTC
CASSLLPWASGGASGANVLTF
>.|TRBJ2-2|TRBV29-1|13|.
TGCAGCGTTGGTGTCCCGAACACCGGGGAGCTGTTTTTT
CSVGVPNTGELFF
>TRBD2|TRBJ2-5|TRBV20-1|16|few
TGCAGTGCTAGAGGCGGCGGGAGTAATAATAGGGAGACCCAGTACTTC
CSARGGGSNNRETQYF